This entry concerns a single TCR beta chain. The repertoire was sequenced with immunoSEQ multiplex PCR; TCRdb's copy has only in-frame clones and lacks some. The data contain 100,000 or so clones, approximately 51% of them singletons. The data are from a study of shared clonotypes between healthy human individuals. Germline CDR1 SNHLY, CDR2 FYNNEI. The CDR3 extends over 14 amino acids. The sequenced material came from PBMCs. The chain uses TRBV2 and TRBJ2-5, with 8 bases matching TRBD2. The J call is uncertain, as TRBJ2-7 better fits the DNA end. The clonotype originates from a woman aged 40-49 years in good health. Some clones in this sample may be carry-over from other donors' samples. This chain's CDR3 is CASSGGAGAREQYF. The CDR3 DNA reads as TGTGCCAGCAGTGGAGGAGCGGGAGCCCGCGAGCAGTACTTC.